This is a list of T cell receptor beta chains from one sample in a study of blood T cell repertoires in COVID-19. Generated by immunoSEQ multiplex PCR, the TCRdb table keeps only in-frame clones and is missing some. The sample includes 100,000 to 150,000 clones, 81% of them seen just once. The sample comprised peripheral blood. These receptors came from a man under 40 with COVID-19, enrolled during active disease. CDR3s include the opening cysteine and the closing phenylalanine or tryptophan. D genes are given only for firm matches. Clone size is stated in some rows and not others, as once, few, many or a class when expanded.

TRBV2,TRBJ1-2,NA,NA,TGTGCCAGCAGTGCGGGCCCGGGGGGTAACTATGGCTACACCTTC,CASSAGPGGNYGYTF
TRBV6-5,TRBJ2-7,NA,NA,TGTGCCAGCAGTTATAGGTCAGGGAACGAGCAGTACTTC,CASSYRSGNEQYF
TRBV7-9,TRBJ2-7,once,TRBD1,TGTGCCAGCAGCCCGACAGGGGGACCCTACGAGCAGTACTTC,CASSPTGGPYEQYF
TRBV19,TRBJ2-2,NA,TRBD1,TGTGCCAGTACTCGGACAGGGGACACCGGGGAGCTGTTTTTT,CASTRTGDTGELFF
TRBV27,TRBJ1-6,NA,NA,TGTGCCAGCAGTTTATCGGGGGGGATAGCGCACAATTCACCCCTCCACTTT,CASSLSGGIAHNSPLHF
TRBV27,TRBJ2-1,NA,TRBD2,TGTGCCAGCAGTTTATTAGCGGGGGGCCACAATGAGCAGTTCTTC,CASSLLAGGHNEQFF
TRBV5-1,TRBJ2-1,NA,TRBD1,TGCGCCAGCAGCCGCGGACAGGGAGGCAATGAGCAGTTCTTC,CASSRGQGGNEQFF
TRBV2,TRBJ2-3,NA,TRBD2,TGTGCCAGCAGTAAAAGTAGCGGGGCCACCTACACAGATACGCAGTATTTT,CASSKSSGATYTDTQYF
TRBV6-5,TRBJ2-5,NA,TRBD2,TGTGCCAGCAGTTACCGCGGGAGTCGAGGAGAGACCCAGTACTTC,CASSYRGSRGETQYF
TRBV11-3,TRBJ2-7,NA,TRBD2,TGTGCCAGCAGCAAGACTAGCGAGACTTACTACGAGCAGTACTTC,CASSKTSETYYEQYF
TRBV18,TRBJ1-4,few,NA,TGTGCCAGCTCACTAAATTCGAGATCAACTAATGAAAAACTGTTTTTT,CASSLNSRSTNEKLFF
TRBV13,TRBJ1-2,NA,TRBD1,TGTGCCAGCAGCTCAGGGACAGTCTATGGCTACACCTTC,CASSSGTVYGYTF
TRBV7-9,TRBJ2-4,NA,NA,TGTGCCAGCAGCCCCCAGGGGCCTCATAACATTCAGTACTTC,CASSPQGPHNIQYF
TRBV5-6,TRBJ2-7,NA,NA,TGTGCCAGCAGTTTCGGCAGGGAATTGGAGAACCCCTACGAGCAGTACTTC,CASSFGRELENPYEQYF
TRBV9,TRBJ2-5,NA,TRBD2,TGTGCCAGCAGCGGGGGGGACTACCAACTTCAGTACTTC,CASSGGDYQLQYF
TRBV11-3,TRBJ2-5,NA,NA,TGTGCCAGCAGCTTCGGGGATATGGGAAAGCAAGAGACCCAGTACTTC,CASSFGDMGKQETQYF
TRBV10-3,TRBJ1-4,NA,TRBD1,TGTGCCATCAGTGAGGGGACAGGGTTCGAAAAACTGTTTTTT,CAISEGTGFEKLFF
TRBV7-9,TRBJ2-7,many,TRBD2,TGTGCCAGCAGCTTCCGGACTAGCGGGAGCTCCTACGAGCAGTACTTC,CASSFRTSGSSYEQYF
TRBV9,TRBJ2-7,NA,TRBD2,TGTGCCAGCAGCGTTACAGCGGGAGGGCCGGGTGAGCAGTACTTC,CASSVTAGGPGEQYF
TRBV11-2,TRBJ2-3,few,TRBD2,TGTGCCAGCAGCGTCACAGCGGGAATGGGCACAGATACGCAGTATTTT,CASSVTAGMGTDTQYF
TRBV2,TRBJ1-1,NA,NA,TGTGCCAGCAGGAGGGAGGGGGGTATGAACACTGAAGCTTTCTTT,CASRREGGMNTEAFF
TRBV11-3,TRBJ2-2,NA,NA,TGTGCCAGCGACACGGGAAACACCGGGGAGCTGTTTTTT,CASDTGNTGELFF
TRBV28,TRBJ2-5,NA,TRBD2,TGTGCCAGCAGTCCCCAACTAGCGGGGGGGCTTGAGACCCAGTACTTC,CASSPQLAGGLETQYF
TRBV19,TRBJ2-3,NA,TRBD2,TGTGCCAGTAGCCTAGCGGGAGGCGCAGATACGCAGTATTTT,CASSLAGGADTQYF
TRBV6-5,TRBJ2-5,NA,NA,TGTGCCAGCAGTCGGACAGTTTTCGAGACCCAGTACTTC,CASSRTVFETQYF
TRBV19,TRBJ1-1,once,TRBD1,TGTGCCAGTACCGATGACAGGGTCAGCATGAACACTGAAGCTTTCTTT,CASTDDRVSMNTEAFF
TRBV29-1,TRBJ1-2,few,TRBD1,TGCAGCGTCCAACGCCCGGGACAGGCTTATGGCTACACCTTC,CSVQRPGQAYGYTF
TRBV12-5,TRBJ1-1,NA,TRBD1,TGTGCTAGTGGTCGCCTCAGGGGGACTGAAGCTTTCTTT,CASGRLRGTEAFF
TRBV3-1/TRBV3-2,TRBJ2-7,NA,TRBD1,TGTGCCAGCAGCCAATATGGGCTACACCTCCGGGACAGAGATCCCTACGAGCAGTACTTC,CASSQYGLHLRDRDPYEQYF
TRBV12-2,TRBJ2-6,NA,NA,TGTGCAAGTCGCTATTTTCCGCGTTCTGGGGCCAACGTCCTGACTTTC,CASRYFPRSGANVLTF
TRBV18,TRBJ2-5,NA,NA,TGTGCCAGCTCATATGGTGCTACCGGGGAGACCCAGTACTTC,CASSYGATGETQYF
TRBV13,TRBJ2-3,NA,TRBD2,TGTGCCAGCAGCTACGGGGGGGCCGGACCAGATACGCAGTATTTT,CASSYGGAGPDTQYF
TRBV6-5,TRBJ1-2,NA,TRBD1,TGTGCCAGCAGCCTCGGACAGGGACGTGGCTACACCTTC,CASSLGQGRGYTF
TRBV5-1,TRBJ2-1,NA,TRBD1,TGCGCCAGCAGCCCGGGACAGGGATCTGGGGATGAGCAGTTCTTC,CASSPGQGSGDEQFF
TRBV7-6,TRBJ2-1,NA,NA,TGTGCCAGCAGCCCGAGCTATGAACGGGGGAATGAGCAGTTCTTC,CASSPSYERGNEQFF
TRBV7-2,TRBJ2-1,NA,TRBD2,TGTGCCAGCAGCTTAGCGACTAGCGGGAGGTCCAATGAGCAGTTCTTC,CASSLATSGRSNEQFF
TRBV5-4,TRBJ1-1,NA,NA,TGTGCCAGCAGCTCAGGACTGATACAGTTGAACACTGAAGCTTTCTTT,CASSSGLIQLNTEAFF
TRBV6-4,TRBJ2-1,NA,TRBD2,TGTGCCAGCAGTGACTCGACTAGCGGGAGCAATGAGCAGTTCTTC,CASSDSTSGSNEQFF
TRBV6-6,TRBJ2-5,NA,TRBD2,TGTGCCAGCAGTCGCCGGACTAGCGGGGGGGCGGAGACCCAGTACTTC,CASSRRTSGGAETQYF
TRBV18,TRBJ2-5,NA,TRBD1,TGTGCCAGCTCCTGGGACAGCCAAGAGACCCAGTACTTC,CASSWDSQETQYF
TRBV5-1,TRBJ2-1,NA,TRBD2,TGCGCCAGCAGCACAGCTAGCGGGGGTTCCAATGAGCAGTTCTTC,CASSTASGGSNEQFF
TRBV25-1,TRBJ1-5,NA,TRBD1,TGTGCCAGCAGTGAATACGGGGACAGACTACATCAGCCCCAGCATTTT,CASSEYGDRLHQPQHF
TRBV19,TRBJ1-5,once,TRBD1,TGTGCCAGTAGTAAACTTCGGACAGGGGGCCAGGTGAGACATTTT,CASSKLRTGGQVRHF
TRBV19,TRBJ2-1,NA,NA,TGTGCCAGTAGTATCTCACAGGGAGGGATCAACAATGAGCAGTTCTTC,CASSISQGGINNEQFF
TRBV6-2/TRBV6-3,TRBJ1-5,NA,NA,TGTGCCAGCAGTTACTTGGGGCCCAATCAGCCCCAGCATTTT,CASSYLGPNQPQHF
TRBV10-1,TRBJ2-1,NA,TRBD1,TGCGCCAGCAGTGACACTAGGACAGGACACATCGCGGAATACAATGAGCAGTTCTTC,CASSDTRTGHIAEYNEQFF
TRBV6-6,TRBJ2-2,NA,TRBD2,TGTGCCAGCAGTTACATGCGGGAGCGCACCGGGGAGCTGTTTTTT,CASSYMRERTGELFF
TRBV7-6,TRBJ2-7,NA,TRBD2,TGTGCCAGCAGCTTAGCCCTCCGTCCTAGCGGGAGTTACGAGCAGTACTTC,CASSLALRPSGSYEQYF
TRBV19,TRBJ2-3,NA,TRBD1,TGTGCCAGTAGGGGCAGGGGGACATACACAGATACGCAGTATTTT,CASRGRGTYTDTQYF
TRBV6-5,TRBJ2-7,once,NA,TGTGCCAGTAACCACAGGGACGCCTACGAGCAGTACTTC,CASNHRDAYEQYF
TRBV28,TRBJ1-5,NA,NA,TGTGCCAGCAGTTTTCGTAGGGGATTATATCAGCCCCAGCATTTT,CASSFRRGLYQPQHF
TRBV5-6,TRBJ1-1,NA,NA,TGTGCCAGCGTATCAGGGACTGAAGCTTTCTTT,CASVSGTEAFF
TRBV7-8,TRBJ2-7,NA,TRBD2,TGTGCCAGCAGACCAGAGACTAGCGGGCCCTACGAGCAGTACTTC,CASRPETSGPYEQYF
TRBV7-2,TRBJ2-2,NA,TRBD2,TGTGCCAGCAGCTCCCCTAGCGGGGGGGCGGGGACCGGGGAGCTGTTTTTT,CASSSPSGGAGTGELFF
TRBV3-1/TRBV3-2,TRBJ1-1,NA,NA,TGTGCCACCGACCTCGGACAGCCACGAGAAGCTTTCTTT,CATDLGQPREAFF
TRBV12-3/TRBV12-4,TRBJ1-2,NA,NA,TGTGCCAGCAGTAGGACAAACTATGGCTACACCTTC,CASSRTNYGYTF
TRBV28,TRBJ1-2,once,NA,TGTGCCAGCAGTTTGCAGTTTTATGGCTACACCTTC,CASSLQFYGYTF
TRBV11-3,TRBJ1-1,NA,TRBD1,TGTGCCAGCAGGAACAGGGGGGCCCCGGACACTGAAGCTTTCTTT,CASRNRGAPDTEAFF
TRBV11-3,TRBJ1-2,NA,NA,TGTGCCAGCAGCTTAGTCGACATCTCCTATGGCTACACCTTC,CASSLVDISYGYTF
TRBV19,TRBJ1-2,NA,NA,TGTGCCAGTAGTATAAGTTCAGGAGCGGCGGGCTACACCTTC,CASSISSGAAGYTF